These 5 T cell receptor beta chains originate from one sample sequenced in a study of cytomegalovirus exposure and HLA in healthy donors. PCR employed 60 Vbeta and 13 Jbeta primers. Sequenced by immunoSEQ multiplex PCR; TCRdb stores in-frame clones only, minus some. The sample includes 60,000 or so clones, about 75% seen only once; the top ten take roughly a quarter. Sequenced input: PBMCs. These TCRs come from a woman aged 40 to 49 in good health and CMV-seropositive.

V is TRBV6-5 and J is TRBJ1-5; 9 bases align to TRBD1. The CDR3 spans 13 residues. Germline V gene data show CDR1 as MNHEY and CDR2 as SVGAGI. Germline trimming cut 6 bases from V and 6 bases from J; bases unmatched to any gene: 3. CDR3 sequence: CASSPDRGQPQHF. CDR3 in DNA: TGTGCCAGCAGCCCGGACAGGGGTCAGCCCCAGCATTTT.

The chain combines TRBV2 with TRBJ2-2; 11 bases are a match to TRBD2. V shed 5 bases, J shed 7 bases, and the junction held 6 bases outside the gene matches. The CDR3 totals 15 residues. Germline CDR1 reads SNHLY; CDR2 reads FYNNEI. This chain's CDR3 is CASSLSGGAIGELFF. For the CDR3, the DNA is TGTGCCAGCAGTCTTAGCGGGGGGGCGATCGGGGAGCTGTTTTTT.

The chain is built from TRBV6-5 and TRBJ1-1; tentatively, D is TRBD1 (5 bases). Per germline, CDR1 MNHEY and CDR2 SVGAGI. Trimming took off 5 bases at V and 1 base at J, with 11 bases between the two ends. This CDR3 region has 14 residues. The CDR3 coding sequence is TGTGCCAGCAGTGGGCAGGGTACGAACACTGAAGCTTTCTTT. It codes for CASSGQGTNTEAFF.

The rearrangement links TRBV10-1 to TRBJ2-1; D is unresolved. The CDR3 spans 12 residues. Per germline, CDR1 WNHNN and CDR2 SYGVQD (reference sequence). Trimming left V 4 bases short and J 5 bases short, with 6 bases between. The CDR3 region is CASSAGDNEQFF. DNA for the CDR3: TGCGCCAGCAGTGCCGGTGACAATGAGCAGTTCTTC.

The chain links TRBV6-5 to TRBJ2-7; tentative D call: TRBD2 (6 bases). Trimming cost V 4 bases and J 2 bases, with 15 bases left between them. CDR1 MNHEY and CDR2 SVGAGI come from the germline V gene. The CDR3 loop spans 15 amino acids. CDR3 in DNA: TGTGCCAGCAGTTTAGGCGGGACCCTTACCTACGAGCAGTACTTC. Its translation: CASSLGGTLTYEQYF.